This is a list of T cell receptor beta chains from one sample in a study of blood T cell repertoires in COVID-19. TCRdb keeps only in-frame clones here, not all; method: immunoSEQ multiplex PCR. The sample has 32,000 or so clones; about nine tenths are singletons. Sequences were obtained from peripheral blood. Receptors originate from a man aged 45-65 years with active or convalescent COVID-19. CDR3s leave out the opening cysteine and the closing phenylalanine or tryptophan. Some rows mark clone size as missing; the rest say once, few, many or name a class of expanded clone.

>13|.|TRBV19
ASQEGGTVPQPQH
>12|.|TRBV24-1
ATSDPTGYNEQF
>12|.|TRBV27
ASSFGLSYNEQF
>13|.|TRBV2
ASSVGTGGPYEQY
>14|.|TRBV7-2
ASSLVGLAGAYEQY
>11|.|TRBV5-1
ASSLGASREQY
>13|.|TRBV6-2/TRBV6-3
ASSSRSRDTDTQY
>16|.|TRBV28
ASSSSGEGFSLSTEAF
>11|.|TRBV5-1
ASSISDTYEQY
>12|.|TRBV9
ASSVNGLGNEQY
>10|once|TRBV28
ASSLLPGKLF
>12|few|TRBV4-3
AILSGEGRDTQY
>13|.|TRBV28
ASSPQAGGYYGYT
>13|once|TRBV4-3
ASSQVVRARSPLH
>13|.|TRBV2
ASRPGTSGSIGRY